The clone carrying this TCR beta chain occurred a few times. Its target is unknown. Profiled with immunoSEQ multiplex PCR; TCRdb holds only in-frame clones, not every one. The table records 200,000 to 300,000 clones, approximately 93% of them present only once. The data are from a study of T cell responses to AZD1222 COVID-19 vaccine. Study conclusions and caveats: The sample set comprised mostly white British donors with more females, and clonal diversity was possibly underestimated. Sampling captured repertoires only after the peak T cell response. Only a handful of AZD1222 recipients, roughly 6 in all, had baseline seropositivity.

The clonotype comes from an adult in good health. The sample was peripheral blood, taken on day 0 of AZD1222 vaccination.

DNA of the CDR3: TGTGCCAGCAGTTTATGGAGTTCACCCCTCCACTTT. It yields the protein CASSLWSSPLHF. The chain has TRBV27 and TRBJ1-6; D is unresolved. Trimming pared 1 base from V and 9 bases from J, leaving 4 bases between. In germline, CDR1 is MNHEY, CDR2 SMNVEV (reference sequence). The CDR3 totals 12 residues.